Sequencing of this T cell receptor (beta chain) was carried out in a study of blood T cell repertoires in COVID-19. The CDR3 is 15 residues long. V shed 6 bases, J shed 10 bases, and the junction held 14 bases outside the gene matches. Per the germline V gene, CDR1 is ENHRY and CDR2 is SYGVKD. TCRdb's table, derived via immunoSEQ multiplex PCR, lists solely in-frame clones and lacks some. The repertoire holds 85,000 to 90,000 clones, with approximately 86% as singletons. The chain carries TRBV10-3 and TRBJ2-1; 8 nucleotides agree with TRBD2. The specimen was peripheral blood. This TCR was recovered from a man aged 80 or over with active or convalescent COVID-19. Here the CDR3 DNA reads TGTGCCATCAGGAGCGGCGCGGGAGGAGACGGCGAGCAGTTCTTC. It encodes CAIRSGAGGDGEQFF.